This TCR beta chain was documented in a study of type 1 regulatory T cells. Study details: T-allo10 is an in vitro-generated, Tr1-enriched CD4 T cell product specific for alloantigen.

Germline values: CDR1 SGHRS, CDR2 YFSETQ. This CDR3 spans 16 amino acids. Trimming removed 4 bases from V and 6 bases from J; junction bases left unmatched: 11. The table lists this clonotype with a few counts. The antigen remains undetermined. TCRdb processed the reads anew with MiXCR; each CDR3 protein has one entry. The data show over 55,000 distinct CDR3 sequences, with roughly half seen just once and approximately 2% held by the top ten. Study results and limitations: Compared with non-type 1 regulatory T cells, type 1 regulatory T cells showed a more restricted TCR repertoire.

What was sequenced was cultured non-Tr1 T cells, either the whole culture or a sorted T cell fraction (not recorded which). This receptor was taken from a human donor in good health. This chain joins TRBV5-1 and TRBJ2-2, with 8 nucleotides matching TRBD1. CDR3 region: CASSPEVRGPSGELFF. CDR3 coding DNA: TGCGCCAGCAGCCCAGAAGTCAGGGGGCCCTCCGGGGAGCTGTTTTTT.